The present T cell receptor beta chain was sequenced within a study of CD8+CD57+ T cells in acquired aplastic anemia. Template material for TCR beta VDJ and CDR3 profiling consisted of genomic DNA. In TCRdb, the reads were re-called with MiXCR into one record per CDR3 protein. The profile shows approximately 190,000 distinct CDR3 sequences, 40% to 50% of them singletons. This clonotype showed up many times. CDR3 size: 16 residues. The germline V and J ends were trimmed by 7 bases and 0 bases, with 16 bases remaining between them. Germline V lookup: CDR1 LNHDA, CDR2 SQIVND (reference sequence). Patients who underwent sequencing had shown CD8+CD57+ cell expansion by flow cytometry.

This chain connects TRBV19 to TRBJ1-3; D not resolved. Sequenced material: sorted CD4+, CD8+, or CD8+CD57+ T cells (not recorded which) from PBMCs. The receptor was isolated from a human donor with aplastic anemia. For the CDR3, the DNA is TGTGCCAGTATGCCCGCGGACGGATACTCTGGAAACACCATATATTTT. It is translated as CASMPADGYSGNTIYF.